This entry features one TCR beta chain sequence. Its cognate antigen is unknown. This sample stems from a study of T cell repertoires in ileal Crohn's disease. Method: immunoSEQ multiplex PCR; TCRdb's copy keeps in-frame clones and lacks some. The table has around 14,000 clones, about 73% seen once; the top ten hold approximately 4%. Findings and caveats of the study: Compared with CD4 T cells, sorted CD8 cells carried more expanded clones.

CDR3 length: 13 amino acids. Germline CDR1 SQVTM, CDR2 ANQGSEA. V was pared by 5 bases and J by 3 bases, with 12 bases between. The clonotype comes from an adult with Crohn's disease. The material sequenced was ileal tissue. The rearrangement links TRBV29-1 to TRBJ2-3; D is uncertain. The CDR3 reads CSVCLTGTDTQYF. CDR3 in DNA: TGCAGCGTTTGCTTAACCGGTACAGATACGCAGTATTTT.